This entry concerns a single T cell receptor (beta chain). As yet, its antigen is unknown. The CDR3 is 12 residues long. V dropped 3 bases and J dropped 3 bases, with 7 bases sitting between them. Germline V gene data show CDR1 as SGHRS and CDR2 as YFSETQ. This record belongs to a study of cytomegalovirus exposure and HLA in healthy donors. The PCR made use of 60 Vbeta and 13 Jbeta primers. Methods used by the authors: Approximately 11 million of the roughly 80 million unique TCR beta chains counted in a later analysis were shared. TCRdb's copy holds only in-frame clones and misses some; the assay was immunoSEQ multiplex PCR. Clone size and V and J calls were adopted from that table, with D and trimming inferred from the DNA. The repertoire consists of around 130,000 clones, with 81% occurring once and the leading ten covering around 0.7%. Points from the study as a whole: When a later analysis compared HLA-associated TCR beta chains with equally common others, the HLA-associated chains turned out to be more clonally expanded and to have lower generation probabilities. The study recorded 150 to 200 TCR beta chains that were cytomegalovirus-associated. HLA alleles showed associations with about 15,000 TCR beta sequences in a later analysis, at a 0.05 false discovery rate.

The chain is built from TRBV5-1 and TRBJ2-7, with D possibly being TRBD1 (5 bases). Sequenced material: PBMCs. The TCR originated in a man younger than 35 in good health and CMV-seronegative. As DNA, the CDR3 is TGCGCCAGCAGCTACGACAGCTACGAGCAGTACTTC. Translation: CASSYDSYEQYF. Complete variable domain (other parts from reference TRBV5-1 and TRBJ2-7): KAGVTQTPRYLIKTRGQQVTLSCSPISGHRSVSWYQQTPGQGLQFLFEYFSETQRNKGNFPGRFSGRQFSNSRSEMNVSTLELGDSALYLCASSYDSYEQYFGPGTRLTVT.